The 17 T cell receptor beta chains listed next were all sequenced from one sample in a study of regulatory and conventional T cells in RAG deficiency. Blood CD4+ CD25-low CD127-high conventional T cells supplied the genomic DNA template. Profiled with immunoSEQ multiplex PCR; TCRdb holds only in-frame clones, not every one. The data contain under 35,000 clones, more than 75% of them seen just once; the ten biggest clones take up around 3.6%. The sample was also reused in another study, on regulatory T cells. In that study: The PCR used 52 TRBV and 13 TRBJ primers.

Sequenced input: CD4+ effector T cells sorted from blood. The source of these receptors is a human donor in good health.

This clone was found a few times. The J gene is TRBJ1-2, the V gene TRBV2, with D possibly matching TRBD1 (5 bases). Deletions cut 6 bases from V and 4 bases from J, with 12 bases between. This CDR3 has 13 residues. Germline assignment: CDR1 SNHLY and CDR2 FYNNEI. The CDR3 loop is CASRADSFYGYTF. The DNA of the CDR3 is TGTGCCAGCAGAGCCGACAGCTTCTATGGCTACACCTTC.

The rearrangement uses TRBV10-1 and TRBJ2-7, with 9 bases lining up with TRBD1. The CDR3 totals 15 residues. V lost 3 bases to trimming and J lost 3 bases; unmatched junction nucleotides: 6. Germline lookup yields CDR1 WNHNN and CDR2 SYGVQD (reference sequence). This CDR3 reads CASSDPGTGFYEQYF. As DNA, the CDR3 is TGCGCCAGCAGTGATCCCGGGACAGGGTTCTACGAGCAGTACTTC.

This clone was observed a few times. A read error may produce the germline difference seen at one junction end. The rearrangement links TRBV7-7 to TRBJ2-2; the D gene is possibly TRBD1 (5 bases). The CDR3 runs 15 residues. CDR1 is SSHAT and CDR2 is FNYEAQ in the germline V gene (reference sequence). The CDR3 DNA is TGTGCTAGCAGCTTCCATGGGGCTGATAACGGGGAGCTGTTTTTT. This gives the protein CASSFHGADNGELFF.

The genes are TRBV5-1 and TRBJ2-5; no firm D call. V lost 5 bases, J lost 2 bases, and 7 bases lay in between. The length of the CDR3 is 12 residues. The germline CDR1 and CDR2 sequences are SGHRS and YFSETQ. The CDR3 protein is CASRQTQETQYF. CDR3 nucleotide sequence: TGCGCCAGCAGGCAGACTCAAGAGACCCAGTACTTC.

The chain employs TRBV4-2 and TRBJ2-5; 11 bases fit TRBD1. CDR3 size: 16 residues. Per germline, CDR1 LGHNA and CDR2 YNFKEQ. V dropped 3 bases and J dropped 5; count of bases not matched to a gene: 8. In nucleotides, the CDR3 is TGTGCCAGCAGCCACGGGGACAGGGGGTCCAGGGAGACCCAGTACTTC. Translating gives CASSHGDRGSRETQYF.

The chain carries TRBV6-6 and TRBJ1-2; tentative D call: TRBD1 (6 bases). There are 15 residues in the CDR3. The germline V and J ends were trimmed by 2 bases and 4 bases, with 14 bases remaining between them. CDR1 is MNHNY, CDR2 SVGAGI, per germline (reference sequence). The CDR3 sequence: CASSYGGLKGYGYTF. CDR3 bases: TGTGCCAGCAGTTACGGGGGGCTAAAAGGCTATGGCTACACCTTC.

The chain joins TRBV6-5 to TRBJ1-6; D is unclear. CDR1 is MNHEY, CDR2 SVGAGI, per germline. V was shortened by 8 bases and J by 0 bases, with 11 bases between the two germline ends. The CDR3 extends over 15 amino acids. The CDR3 DNA sequence: TGTGCCAGCGGCGCTAGGAGCTCCTATAATTCACCCCTCCACTTT. It codes for CASGARSSYNSPLHF.

This chain uses TRBV4-1 with TRBJ2-3; the match to TRBD2 covers 10 bases. The CDR3 length is 16 residues. Germline CDR1 MGHRA, CDR2 YSYEKL. The trim removed 0 bases at V and 5 bases at J, leaving 5 bases unmatched. Here the CDR3 DNA reads TGCGCCAGCAGCCAAGATATTAGCGGGGGGTTAGATACGCAGTATTTT. Amino acid sequence: CASSQDISGGLDTQYF.

The chain combines TRBV7-3 with TRBJ2-1; TRBD1 matches 8 bases. The CDR3 runs to 15 residues. Trimming removed 1 base from V and 9 bases from J; junction bases left unmatched: 8. Germline CDR1 SGHTA, CDR2 FQGTGA. The CDR3 DNA reads as TGTGCCAGCAGCTTAAAACAGGGGGAGAATGTTGAGCAGTTCTTC. Protein product: CASSLKQGENVEQFF.

The chain couples TRBV5-1 to TRBJ2-3, with 7 bases that match TRBD2. V was clipped by 3 bases and J by 2 bases; unmatched bases: 9. The germline V gene encodes CDR1 SGHRS and CDR2 YFSETQ. The CDR3 extends over 16 amino acids. CDR3 amino acids: CASSSERGVDTDTQYF. DNA for the CDR3: TGCGCCAGCAGCTCAGAGCGGGGCGTAGACACAGATACGCAGTATTTT.

The CDR3 DNA sequence: TGTGCCAGCAGCGTAGGAGATGAGGAGACCCAGTACTTC. Amino acid sequence: CASSVGDEETQYF. The rearrangement joins TRBV9 to TRBJ2-5; D uncertain. Germline V CDR1 and CDR2: SGDLS, YYNGEE. Trimming cost V 0 bases and J 5 bases, with 8 bases left between them. CDR3 length equals 13 residues.

The chain is built from TRBV19 and TRBJ2-5, with D possibly TRBD1 on 6 matching bases. This CDR3 comprises 14 residues. The germline CDR1 and CDR2 sequences are LNHDA and SQIVND (reference sequence). With 4 bases removed from V and 5 bases from J, the gap between germline ends came to 14 bases. CDR3 coding DNA: TGTGCCAGTAGTACCACCGGGACATCTGAGACCCAGTACTTC. This sequence encodes CASSTTGTSETQYF.

CDR3 amino acids: CASSPPDFSYNEQFF. The CDR3 region has the DNA TGTGCCAGCTCACCACCAGACTTCTCCTACAATGAGCAGTTCTTC. The rearrangement uses TRBV18 and TRBJ2-1; no clear D. V was pared by 0 bases and J by 0 bases, with 6 bases between. The CDR3 runs to 15 residues. Germline V CDR1 and CDR2: KGHSH, LQKENI.

V is TRBV5-4 and J is TRBJ2-5; 7 bases map to TRBD1. Germline values: CDR1 SGHNT, CDR2 YYREEE (reference sequence). V was clipped by 1 base and J by 4 bases; unmatched bases: 7. The CDR3 is 15 residues long. The CDR3 loop is CASSLQGEPGETQYF. CDR3 nucleotide sequence: TGTGCCAGCAGCTTGCAGGGGGAGCCGGGAGAGACCCAGTACTTC.

This clone was found once. The V and J genes are TRBV9 and TRBJ1-1; TRBD1 agrees at 10 bases. Germline values: CDR1 SGDLS, CDR2 YYNGEE. J was trimmed by 3 bases and V by 4 bases; bases with no gene match: 12. This CDR3 region has 17 residues. The CDR3 DNA is TGTGCCAGCAGCCTAAGAGCGTTCGGGACAGGGGACACTGAAGCTTTCTTT. Residues: CASSLRAFGTGDTEAFF.

A few counts support this clone. V and J are TRBV7-3 and TRBJ2-7; the D gene could be TRBD1 or TRBD2 (5 bases each). Germline V gives CDR1 SGHTA, CDR2 FQGTGA. V dropped 3 bases and J dropped 7 bases, with 13 bases sitting between them. The CDR3 totals 13 residues. The CDR3 protein is CASSFGTSGEQYF. CDR3 DNA sequence: TGTGCCAGCAGCTTCGGGACCTCGGGAGAGCAGTACTTC.

This rearrangement joins TRBV7-9 to TRBJ1-1, with D hard to call. Deletions cut 4 bases from V and 10 bases from J, with 10 bases between. CDR1 is SEHNR, CDR2 FQNEAQ, per germline (reference sequence). There are 11 residues in the CDR3. This CDR3 reads CASSSGLTAFF. Written as DNA, the CDR3 is TGTGCCAGCAGCTCCGGTTTGACAGCTTTCTTT.